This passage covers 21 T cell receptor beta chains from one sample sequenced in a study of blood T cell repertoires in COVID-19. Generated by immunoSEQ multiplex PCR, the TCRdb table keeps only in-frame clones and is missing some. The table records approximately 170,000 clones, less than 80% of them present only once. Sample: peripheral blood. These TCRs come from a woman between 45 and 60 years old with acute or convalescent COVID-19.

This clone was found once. The CDR3 loop is CASSTGHPIALEQFF. The CDR3 bases are TGTGCCAGTAGTACAGGACACCCCATAGCTCTAGAGCAGTTCTTC. The chain carries TRBV19 and TRBJ2-1, with a weak D call TRBD1 (5 bases). The germline V gene has CDR1 LNHDA and CDR2 SQIVND (reference sequence). The germline V and J ends were trimmed by 4 bases and 10 bases, with 20 bases remaining between them. There are 15 residues in the CDR3.

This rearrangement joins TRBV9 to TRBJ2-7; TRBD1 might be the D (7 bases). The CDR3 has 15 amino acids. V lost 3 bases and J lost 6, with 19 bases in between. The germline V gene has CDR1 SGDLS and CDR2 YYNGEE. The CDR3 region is CASSAETGRLAEQYF. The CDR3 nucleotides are TGTGCCAGCAGCGCAGAGACAGGGAGGCTGGCCGAGCAGTACTTC. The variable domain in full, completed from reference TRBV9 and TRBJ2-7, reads DSGVTQTPKHLITATGQRVTLRCSPRSGDLSVYWYQQSLDQGLQFLIQYYNGEERAKGNILERFSAQQFPDLHSELNLSSLELGDSALYFCASSAETGRLAEQYFGPGTRLTVT.

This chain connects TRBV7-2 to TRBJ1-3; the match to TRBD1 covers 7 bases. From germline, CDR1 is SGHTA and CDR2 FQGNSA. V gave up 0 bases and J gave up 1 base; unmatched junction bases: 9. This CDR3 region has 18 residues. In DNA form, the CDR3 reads TGTGCCAGCAGCTTAGCCTCCGGGACAGCTCAGTCTGGAAACACCATATATTTT. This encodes CASSLASGTAQSGNTIYF. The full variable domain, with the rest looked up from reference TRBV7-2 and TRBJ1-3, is GAGVSQSPSNKVTEKGKDVELRCDPISGHTALYWYRQSLGQGLEFLIYFQGNSAPDKSGLPSDRFSAERTGGSVSTLTIQRTQQEDSAVYLCASSLASGTAQSGNTIYFGEGSWLTVV.

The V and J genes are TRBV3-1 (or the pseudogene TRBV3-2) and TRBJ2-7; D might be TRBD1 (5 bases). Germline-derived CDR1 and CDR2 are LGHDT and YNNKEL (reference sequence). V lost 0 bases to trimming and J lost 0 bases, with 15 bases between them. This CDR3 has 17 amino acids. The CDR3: CASSQDFRVSPSYEQYF. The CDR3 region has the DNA TGTGCCAGCAGCCAAGACTTCAGGGTGTCCCCCTCCTACGAGCAGTACTTC.

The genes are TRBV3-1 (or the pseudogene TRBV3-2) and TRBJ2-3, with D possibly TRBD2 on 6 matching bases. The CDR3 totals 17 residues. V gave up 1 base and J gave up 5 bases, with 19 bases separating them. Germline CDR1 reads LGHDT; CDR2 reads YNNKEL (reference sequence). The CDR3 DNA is TGTGCCAGCAGCCAAGGGACGACTAGTATGGCTGTAGATACGCAGTATTTT. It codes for CASSQGTTSMAVDTQYF.

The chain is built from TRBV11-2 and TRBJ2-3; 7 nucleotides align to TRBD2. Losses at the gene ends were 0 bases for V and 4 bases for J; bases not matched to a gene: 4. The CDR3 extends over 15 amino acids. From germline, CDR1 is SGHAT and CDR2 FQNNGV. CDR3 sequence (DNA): TGTGCCAGCAGCTTAGACCCGACTAGCTCAGATACGCAGTATTTT. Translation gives CASSLDPTSSDTQYF.

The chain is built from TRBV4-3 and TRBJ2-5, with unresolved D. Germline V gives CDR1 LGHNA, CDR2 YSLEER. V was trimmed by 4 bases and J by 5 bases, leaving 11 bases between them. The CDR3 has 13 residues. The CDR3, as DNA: TGCGCCAGCAGCCCAGGAAGTTCGGAGACCCAGTACTTC. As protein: CASSPGSSETQYF.

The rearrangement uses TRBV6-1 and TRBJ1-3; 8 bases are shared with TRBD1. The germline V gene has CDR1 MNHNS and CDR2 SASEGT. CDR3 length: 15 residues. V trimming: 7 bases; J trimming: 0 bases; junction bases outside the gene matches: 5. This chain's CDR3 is CASIGTGLSGNTIYF. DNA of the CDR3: TGTGCCAGCATCGGGACAGGCCTCTCTGGAAACACCATATATTTT.

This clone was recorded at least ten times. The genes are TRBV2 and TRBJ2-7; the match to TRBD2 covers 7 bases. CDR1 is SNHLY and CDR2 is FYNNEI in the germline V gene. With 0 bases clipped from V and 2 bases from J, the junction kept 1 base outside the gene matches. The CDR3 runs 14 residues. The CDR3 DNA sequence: TGTGCCAGCAGTGAAGCGGGAGGGACCTACGAGCAGTACTTC. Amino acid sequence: CASSEAGGTYEQYF.

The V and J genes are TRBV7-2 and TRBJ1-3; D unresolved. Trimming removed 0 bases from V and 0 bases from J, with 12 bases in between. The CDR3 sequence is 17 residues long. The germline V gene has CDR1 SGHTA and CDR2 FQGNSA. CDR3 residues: CASSLAPSTFSGNTIYF. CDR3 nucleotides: TGTGCCAGCAGCTTAGCCCCCTCAACTTTCTCTGGAAACACCATATATTTT.

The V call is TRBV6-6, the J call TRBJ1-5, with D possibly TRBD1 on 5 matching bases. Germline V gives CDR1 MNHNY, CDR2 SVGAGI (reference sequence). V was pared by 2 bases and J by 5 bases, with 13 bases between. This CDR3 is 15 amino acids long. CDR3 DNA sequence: TGTGCCAGCAGTTACACCAGGGTCAGCGATCAGCCCCAGCATTTT. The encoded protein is CASSYTRVSDQPQHF.

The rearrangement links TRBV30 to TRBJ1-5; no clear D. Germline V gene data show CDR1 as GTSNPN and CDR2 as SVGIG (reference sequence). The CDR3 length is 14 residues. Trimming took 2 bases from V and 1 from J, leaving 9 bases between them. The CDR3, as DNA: TGTGCCTGGAGTCCCCTACTGAGCAATCAGCCCCAGCATTTT. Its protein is CAWSPLLSNQPQHF.

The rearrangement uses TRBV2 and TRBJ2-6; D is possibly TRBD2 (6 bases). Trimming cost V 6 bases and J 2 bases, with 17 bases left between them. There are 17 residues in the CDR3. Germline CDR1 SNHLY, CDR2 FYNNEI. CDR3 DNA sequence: TGTGCCAGCAGGAGATCAGGACCTAGCGCTGGGGCCAACGTCCTGACTTTC. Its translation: CASRRSGPSAGANVLTF. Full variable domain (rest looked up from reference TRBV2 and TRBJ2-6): EPEVTQTPSHQVTQMGQEVILRCVPISNHLYFYWYRQILGQKVEFLVSFYNNEISEKSEIFDDQFSVERPDGSNFTLKIRSTKLEDSAMYFCASRRSGPSAGANVLTFGAGSRLTVL.

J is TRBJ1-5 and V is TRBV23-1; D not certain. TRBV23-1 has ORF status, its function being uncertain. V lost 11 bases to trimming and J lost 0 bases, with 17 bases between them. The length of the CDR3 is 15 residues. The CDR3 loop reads CAPRGRNDSNQPQHF. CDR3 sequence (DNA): TGCGCCCCACGGGGAAGGAACGATAGCAATCAGCCCCAGCATTTT.

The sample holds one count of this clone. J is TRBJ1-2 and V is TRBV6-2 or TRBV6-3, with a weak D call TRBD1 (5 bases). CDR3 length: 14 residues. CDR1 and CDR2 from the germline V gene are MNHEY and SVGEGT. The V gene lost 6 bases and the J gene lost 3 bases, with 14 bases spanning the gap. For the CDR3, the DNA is TGTGCCAGCAGCCGGTCGGGGGTAGACTATGGCTACACCTTC. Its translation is CASSRSGVDYGYTF.

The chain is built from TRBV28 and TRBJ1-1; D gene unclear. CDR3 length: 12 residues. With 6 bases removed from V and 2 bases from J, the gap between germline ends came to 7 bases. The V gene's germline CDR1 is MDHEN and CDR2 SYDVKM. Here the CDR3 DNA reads TGTGCCAGCAGCCTCTATAACACTGAAGCTTTCTTT. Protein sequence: CASSLYNTEAFF.

CDR3 bases: TGTGCCAGCAGCTTAGACCAGGGGGACACTGAAGCTTTCTTT. It codes for CASSLDQGDTEAFF. V is TRBV7-8 and J is TRBJ1-1, with 7 bases matching TRBD1. The CDR3 has 14 amino acids. The trim removed 1 base at V and 3 bases at J, leaving 2 bases unmatched. CDR1 is SGHVS, CDR2 FQNEAQ, per germline.

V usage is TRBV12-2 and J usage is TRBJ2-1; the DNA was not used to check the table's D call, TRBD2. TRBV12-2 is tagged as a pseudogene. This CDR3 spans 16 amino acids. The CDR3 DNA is TGTGCAATCTACAAGCCAAGGCTAGCGGGGTACAATGAGCAGTTCTTC. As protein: CAIYKPRLAGYNEQFF.

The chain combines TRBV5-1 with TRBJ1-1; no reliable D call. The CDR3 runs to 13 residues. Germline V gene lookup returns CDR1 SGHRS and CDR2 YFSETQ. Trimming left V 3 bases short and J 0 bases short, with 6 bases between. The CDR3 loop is CASSWRVNTEAFF. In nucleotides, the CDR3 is TGCGCCAGCAGCTGGAGGGTGAACACTGAAGCTTTCTTT.

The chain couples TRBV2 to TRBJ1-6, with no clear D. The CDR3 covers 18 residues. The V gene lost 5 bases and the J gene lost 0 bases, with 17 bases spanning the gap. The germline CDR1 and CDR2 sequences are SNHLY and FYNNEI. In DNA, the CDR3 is TGTGCCAGCAGTCTAGAGACCTCTATTAGCTCCTATAATTCACCCCTCCACTTT. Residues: CASSLETSISSYNSPLHF.

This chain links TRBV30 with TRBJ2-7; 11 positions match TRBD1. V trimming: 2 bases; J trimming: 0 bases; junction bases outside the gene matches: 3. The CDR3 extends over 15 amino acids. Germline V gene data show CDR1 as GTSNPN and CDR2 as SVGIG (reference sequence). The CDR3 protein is CAWSYGTGGSYEQYF. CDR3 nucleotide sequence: TGTGCCTGGAGTTACGGGACAGGGGGCTCCTACGAGCAGTACTTC.